This TCR beta chain was sequenced in a study of T cells in Graves' hyperthyroidism and ophthalmopathy. Overall study results and limits: Prediction of ophthalmopathy progression came a median 6.5 months pre-onset.

This clonotype showed up many times. Its antigen remains unidentified. The V gene lost 6 bases and the J gene lost 4 bases, with 13 bases spanning the gap. The CDR3 length is 13 residues. Per germline, CDR1 DFQATT and CDR2 SNEGSKA (reference sequence). RNA transcripts served as the template for amplifying TCR beta CDR3 regions. A set of HTBI primers served as the primers for a first-round RT-PCR of the TCR CDR3. TCRdb reanalysed the multiplex PCR reads using MiXCR and keeps one entry per CDR3 protein. This table holds over 700,000 distinct CDR3 sequences, approximately 18% found once. Sequenced input: blood. The clonotype was recovered from a woman aged 45-65 years with Graves' hyperthyroidism that later progressed to Graves' ophthalmopathy. The chain joins TRBV20-1 to TRBJ2-1; no firm D call. The CDR3 DNA sequence: TGCAGTGCGACCCGACCCGATTACAATGAGCAGTTCTTC. This sequence encodes CSATRPDYNEQFF.